These T cell receptor beta chains were read from a single sample in a study of cytomegalovirus exposure and HLA in healthy donors. The repertoire was sequenced with immunoSEQ multiplex PCR; TCRdb's copy has only in-frame clones and lacks some. The sample has 100,000 to 150,000 clones, about 87% seen once. Sequenced: PBMCs. These receptors all stem from a woman in her twenties or thirties in good health and CMV-seronegative. Both conserved end residues are part of each CDR3. Each record gives: V gene, D gene, clone size, J gene, CDR3 protein, CDR3 DNA. D genes are given only for firm matches. For some rows the clone size is stated as once, few or many, or as a class when expanded; others skip it.

>TRBV7-9|NA|once|TRBJ2-7
CSSSLVGTQILYEQYF
TGTTCCAGCAGCTTAGTTGGCACCCAGATCCTTTACGAGCAGTACTTC
>TRBV6-5|NA|NA|TRBJ2-1
CASSYPRRGREFF
TGTGCCAGCAGTTACCCCCGCAGGGGAAGGGAGTTCTTC
>TRBV6-5|TRBD1|NA|TRBJ2-1
CASAPGQGPGEQFF
TGTGCCAGCGCCCCGGGACAGGGTCCAGGGGAGCAGTTCTTC
>TRBV28|TRBD1|NA|TRBJ2-7
CASNDPGTGVNEQYF
TGTGCCAGCAACGATCCCGGGACAGGGGTTAACGAGCAGTACTTC
>TRBV7-9|NA|NA|TRBJ2-3
CASSPRTDTQYF
TGTGCCAGCAGCCCTCGCACAGATACGCAGTATTTT
>TRBV9|TRBD1|NA|TRBJ2-7
CASSVEAGTGLLHEQYF
TGTGCCAGCAGCGTAGAGGCGGGGACAGGGCTCTTGCACGAGCAGTACTTC
>TRBV19|NA|NA|TRBJ2-7
CASSITSSASSYEQYF
TGTGCCAGTAGTATCACCTCTAGCGCAAGCTCCTACGAGCAGTACTTC
>TRBV7-2|NA|once|TRBJ2-3
CASSQAPRKYF
TGTGCCAGCAGCCAAGCTCCCCGCAAGTATTTT
>TRBV19|TRBD1|NA|TRBJ1-1
CASRWDRGSEAFF
TGTGCCAGTAGATGGGACAGGGGTTCCGAAGCTTTCTTT
>TRBV30|NA|once|TRBJ2-4
CAWNLRGAKNIQYF
TGTGCCTGGAACCTCCGCGGAGCCAAAAACATTCAGTACTTC
>TRBV27|NA|NA|TRBJ2-2
CASSEMERLNTGELFF
TGTGCCAGCAGTGAAATGGAGAGGCTGAACACCGGGGAGCTGTTTTTT
>TRBV5-1|TRBD2|NA|TRBJ2-1
CASRLLAGYNEQFF
TGCGCCAGCAGGTTACTAGCGGGGTACAATGAGCAGTTCTTC
>TRBV7-2|NA|few|TRBJ1-3
CASSPAPVSGNTIYF
TGTGCCAGCAGTCCTGCCCCGGTCTCTGGAAACACCATATATTTT
>TRBV10-2|TRBD1|NA|TRBJ1-1
CASSESRQGGTEAFF
TGCGCCAGCAGTGAGTCGAGACAGGGGGGTACTGAAGCTTTCTTT
>TRBV7-2|NA|NA|TRBJ2-7
CASSLQTPDYEQYF
TGTGCCAGCAGCTTACAGACACCCGACTACGAGCAGTACTTC
>TRBV5-1|NA|NA|TRBJ1-2
CASSLMDINYGYTF
TGCGCCAGCAGCTTGATGGACATTAACTATGGCTACACCTTC
>TRBV7-2|NA|NA|TRBJ1-1
CASSSDSYTEAFF
TGTGCCAGCAGCAGCGACAGCTACACTGAAGCTTTCTTT
>TRBV20-1|NA|NA|TRBJ1-1
CSASGQIEAFF
TGCAGTGCTAGCGGACAAATTGAAGCTTTCTTT
>TRBV27|NA|NA|TRBJ2-1
CASSLVLVVTYNEQFF
TGTGCCAGCAGTTTAGTTTTAGTAGTCACCTACAATGAGCAGTTCTTC
>TRBV28|NA|NA|TRBJ2-4
CATALRHTKNIQYF
TGTGCCACCGCCCTGCGACATACCAAAAACATTCAGTACTTC
>TRBV9|TRBD2|NA|TRBJ2-2
CASSVGPSGGIGTGELFF
TGTGCCAGCAGCGTAGGGCCTAGCGGGGGCATTGGAACCGGGGAGCTGTTTTTT
>TRBV9|TRBD2|NA|TRBJ2-5
CASSVEPGGETQYF
TGTGCCAGCAGCGTAGAACCGGGAGGGGAGACCCAGTACTTC
>TRBV4-3|NA|NA|TRBJ2-3
CASSQDRGTADTQYF
TGCGCCAGCAGCCAAGATCGGGGGACAGCAGATACGCAGTATTTT
>TRBV9|NA|NA|TRBJ1-2
CASSAYTGLGHYGYTF
TGTGCCAGCAGCGCATATACAGGGTTGGGGCACTATGGCTACACCTTC
>TRBV7-8|TRBD2|NA|TRBJ2-7
CASSSPGLAEKGEQYF
TGTGCCAGCAGCTCCCCAGGACTAGCGGAGAAGGGTGAGCAGTACTTC
>TRBV7-2|TRBD1|NA|TRBJ1-5
CASSSDRDQPQHF
TGTGCCAGCAGCTCTGACAGGGATCAGCCCCAGCATTTT
>TRBV7-9|TRBD1|NA|TRBJ2-3
CASSLTGADTQYF
TGTGCCAGCAGCCTCACAGGGGCCGATACGCAGTATTTT
>TRBV19|TRBD2|NA|TRBJ2-3
CASSIKTSGSTDTQYF
TGTGCCAGTAGTATTAAAACTAGCGGAAGCACAGATACGCAGTATTTT
>TRBV28|NA|NA|TRBJ1-5
CASSSNIRGTNQPQHF
TGTGCCAGCAGTTCGAATATCCGGGGGACCAATCAGCCCCAGCATTTT
>TRBV9|TRBD2|NA|TRBJ2-1
CASSVAPRGGNEQFF
TGTGCCAGCAGCGTAGCCCCTCGGGGGGGCAATGAGCAGTTCTTC
>TRBV7-6|TRBD1|NA|TRBJ2-1
CASGQGTYNEQFF
TGTGCCAGCGGACAGGGGACCTACAATGAGCAGTTCTTC
>TRBV9|NA|NA|TRBJ2-1
CASIPRDNEQFF
TGTGCCAGCATCCCTCGGGACAACGAGCAGTTCTTC
>TRBV2|NA|NA|TRBJ2-2
CASRRSNTGELFF
TGTGCCAGCAGAAGAAGCAACACCGGGGAGCTGTTTTTT
>TRBV25-1|NA|NA|TRBJ1-4
CASSEWAGGEKLFF
TGTGCCAGCAGTGAATGGGCAGGCGGGGAAAAACTGTTTTTT
>TRBV19|TRBD2|NA|TRBJ2-7
CASSIAAGGYEQYF
TGTGCCAGTAGTATAGCGGCGGGAGGTTACGAGCAGTACTTC
>TRBV4-2|NA|NA|TRBJ1-2
CASSQVSGQGNGYTF
TGTGCCAGCAGCCAAGTTTCCGGGCAGGGGAATGGCTACACCTTC
>TRBV11-2|TRBD2|NA|TRBJ2-7
CASSPPSGRAEQYF
TGTGCCAGCAGCCCTCCTAGCGGGAGGGCCGAGCAGTACTTC
>TRBV5-6|NA|NA|TRBJ2-1
CASSLTPGNEQFF
TGTGCCAGCAGCCTTACTCCAGGGAATGAGCAGTTCTTC
>TRBV4-2|TRBD1|NA|TRBJ1-2
CASSQESRQGVRGYTF
TGTGCCAGCAGCCAAGAGAGCCGGCAGGGGGTCAGGGGCTACACCTTC
>TRBV30|NA|few|TRBJ1-4
CACPGFRANEKLFF
TGTGCCTGTCCCGGGTTTCGGGCTAATGAAAAACTGTTTTTT
>TRBV28|NA|once|TRBJ2-7
CASSLPSIWKRSDEQYF
TGTGCCAGCAGTTTGCCCTCTATTTGGAAGCGCTCGGACGAGCAGTACTTC
>TRBV7-2|NA|NA|TRBJ1-4
CASTAGQSYQKLFF
TGTGCCAGCACCGCCGGACAGTCTTACCAAAAACTGTTTTTT
>TRBV30|NA|NA|TRBJ1-5
CAYSPPGYWNQPQHF
TGTGCCTACTCCCCGCCAGGCTACTGGAATCAGCCCCAGCATTTT
>TRBV28|TRBD1|NA|TRBJ1-2
CASSPRDRRGVREGYTF
TGTGCCAGCAGTCCCCGGGACAGGAGGGGGGTGAGAGAAGGCTACACCTTC